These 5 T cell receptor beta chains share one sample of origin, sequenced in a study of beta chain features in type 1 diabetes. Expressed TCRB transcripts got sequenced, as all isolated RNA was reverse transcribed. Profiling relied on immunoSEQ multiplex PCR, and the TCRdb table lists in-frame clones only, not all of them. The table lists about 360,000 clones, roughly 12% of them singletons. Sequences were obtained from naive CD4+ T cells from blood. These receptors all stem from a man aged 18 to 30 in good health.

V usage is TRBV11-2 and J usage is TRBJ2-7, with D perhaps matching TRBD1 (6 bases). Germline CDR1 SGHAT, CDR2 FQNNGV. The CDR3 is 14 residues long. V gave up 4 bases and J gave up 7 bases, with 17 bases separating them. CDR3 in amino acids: CASSSLQGRGEQYF. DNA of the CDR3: TGTGCCAGCAGCTCTTTACAGGGTCGAGGAGAGCAGTACTTC. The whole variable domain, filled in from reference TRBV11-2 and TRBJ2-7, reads EAGVAQSPRYKIIEKRQSVAFWCNPISGHATLYWYQQILGQGPKLLIQFQNNGVVDDSQLPKDRFSAERLKGVDSTLKIQPAKLEDSAVYLCASSSLQGRGEQYFGPGTRLTVT.

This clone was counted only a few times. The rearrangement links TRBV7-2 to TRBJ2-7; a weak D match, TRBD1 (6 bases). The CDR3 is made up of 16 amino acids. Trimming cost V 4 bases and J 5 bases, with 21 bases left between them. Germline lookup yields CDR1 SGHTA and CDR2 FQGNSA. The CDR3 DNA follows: TGTGCCAGCAGCTCCACTGACAGGACCCCTCGTGACGAGCAGTACTTC. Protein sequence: CASSSTDRTPRDEQYF.

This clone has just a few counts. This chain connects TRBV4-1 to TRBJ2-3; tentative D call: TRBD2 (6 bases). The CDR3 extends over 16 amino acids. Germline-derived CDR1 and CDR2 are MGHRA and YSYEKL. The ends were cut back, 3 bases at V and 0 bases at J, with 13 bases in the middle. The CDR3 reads CASSQGHRESTDTQYF. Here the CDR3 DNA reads TGCGCCAGCAGCCAGGGTCACCGGGAGAGCACAGATACGCAGTATTTT.

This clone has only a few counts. Here the CDR3 reads CASSLVQRATYEQYF. The CDR3 coding sequence is TGTGCCAGCAGCTTGGTCCAGCGGGCCACCTACGAGCAGTACTTC. The chain uses TRBV5-4 and TRBJ2-7, with TRBD2 as a possible D gene (6 bases). Germline CDR1 reads SGHNT; CDR2 reads YYREEE (reference sequence). The CDR3 extends over 15 amino acids. V gave up 0 bases and J gave up 2 bases, with 12 bases separating them. The full variable domain, rest sourced from reference TRBV5-4 and TRBJ2-7, is ETGVTQSPTHLIKTRGQQVTLRCSSQSGHNTVSWYQQALGQGPQFIFQYYREEENGRGNFPPRFSGLQFPNYSSELNVNALELDDSALYLCASSLVQRATYEQYFGPGTRLTVT.

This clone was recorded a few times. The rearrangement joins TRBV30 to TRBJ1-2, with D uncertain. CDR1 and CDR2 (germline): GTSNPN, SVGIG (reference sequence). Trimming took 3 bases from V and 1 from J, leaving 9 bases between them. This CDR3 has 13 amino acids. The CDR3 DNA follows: TGTGCCTGGAGGGACTCCAATAACTATGGCTACACCTTC. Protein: CAWRDSNNYGYTF.